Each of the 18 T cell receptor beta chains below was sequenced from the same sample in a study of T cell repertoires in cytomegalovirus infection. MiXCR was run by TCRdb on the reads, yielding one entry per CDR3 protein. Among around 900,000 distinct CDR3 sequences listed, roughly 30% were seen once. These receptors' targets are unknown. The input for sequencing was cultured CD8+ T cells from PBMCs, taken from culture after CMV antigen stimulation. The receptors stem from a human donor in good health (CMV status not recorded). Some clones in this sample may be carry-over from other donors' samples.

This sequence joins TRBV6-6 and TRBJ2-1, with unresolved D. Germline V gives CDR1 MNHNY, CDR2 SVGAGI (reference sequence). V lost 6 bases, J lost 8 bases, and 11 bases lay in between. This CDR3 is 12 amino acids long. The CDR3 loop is CASRVSWHEQFF. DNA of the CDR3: TGTGCCAGCAGGGTTTCTTGGCATGAGCAGTTCTTC.

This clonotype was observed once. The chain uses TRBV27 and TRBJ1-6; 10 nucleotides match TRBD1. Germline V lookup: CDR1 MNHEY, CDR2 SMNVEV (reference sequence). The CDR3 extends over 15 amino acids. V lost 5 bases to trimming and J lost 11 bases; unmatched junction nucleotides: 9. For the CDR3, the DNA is TGTGCCAGCAGTCCCTCCGGGACAGGGGTCACACCCCTCCACTTT. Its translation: CASSPSGTGVTPLHF.

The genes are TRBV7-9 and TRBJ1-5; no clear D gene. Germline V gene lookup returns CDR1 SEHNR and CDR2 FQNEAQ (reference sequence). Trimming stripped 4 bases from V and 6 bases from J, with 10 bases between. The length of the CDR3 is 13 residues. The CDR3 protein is CASSSEGPQPQHF. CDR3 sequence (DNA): TGTGCCAGCAGCTCCGAAGGACCTCAGCCCCAGCATTTT.

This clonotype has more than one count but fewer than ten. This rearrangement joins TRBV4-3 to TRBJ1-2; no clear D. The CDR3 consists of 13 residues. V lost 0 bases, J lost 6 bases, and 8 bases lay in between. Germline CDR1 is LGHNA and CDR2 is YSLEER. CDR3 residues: CASSQDPGDGYTF. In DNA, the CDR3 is TGCGCCAGCAGCCAAGATCCCGGGGATGGCTACACCTTC.

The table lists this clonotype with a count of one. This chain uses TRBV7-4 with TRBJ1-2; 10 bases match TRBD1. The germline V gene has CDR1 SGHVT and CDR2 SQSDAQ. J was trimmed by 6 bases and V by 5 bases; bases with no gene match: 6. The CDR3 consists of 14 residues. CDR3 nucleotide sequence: TGTGCCAGCAGCCCCCGCGGGACAGGGGATGGCTACACCTTC. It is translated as CASSPRGTGDGYTF.

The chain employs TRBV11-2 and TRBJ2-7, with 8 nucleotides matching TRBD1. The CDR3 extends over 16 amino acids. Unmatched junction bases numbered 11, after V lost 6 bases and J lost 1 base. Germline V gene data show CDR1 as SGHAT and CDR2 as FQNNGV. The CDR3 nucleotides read TGTGCCAGCAGATATCCGGACAGGGAGGCATCCTACGAGCAGTACGTC. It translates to CASRYPDREASYEQYV.

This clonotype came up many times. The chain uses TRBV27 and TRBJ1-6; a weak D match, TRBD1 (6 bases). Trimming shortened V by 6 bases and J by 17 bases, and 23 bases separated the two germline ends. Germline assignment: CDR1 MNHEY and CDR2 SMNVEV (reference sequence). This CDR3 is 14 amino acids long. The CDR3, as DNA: TGTGCCAGCAGGGCAGGGGTGGCCGGGCCATTGATCCACTTT. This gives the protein CASRAGVAGPLIHF.

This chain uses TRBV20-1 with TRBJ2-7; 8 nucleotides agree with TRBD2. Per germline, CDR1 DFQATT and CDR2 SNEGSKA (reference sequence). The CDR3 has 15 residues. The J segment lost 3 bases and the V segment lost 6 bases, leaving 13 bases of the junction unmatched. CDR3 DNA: TGCAGTGCCCCTAGTGAAGCGGGGGCCCTCTACGAGCAGTACTTC. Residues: CSAPSEAGALYEQYF.

For the CDR3, the DNA is TGTGCCAGCAGCCCCAAAACGGACAGGGCGAAACAGCCCCAGCATTTT. This sequence encodes CASSPKTDRAKQPQHF. The genes are TRBV6-6 and TRBJ1-5, with TRBD1 matching over 8 bases. CDR1 is MNHNY, CDR2 SVGAGI, per germline (reference sequence). J gave up 7 bases and V 6 bases, and 14 bases lay outside the gene matches. The CDR3 extends over 16 amino acids.

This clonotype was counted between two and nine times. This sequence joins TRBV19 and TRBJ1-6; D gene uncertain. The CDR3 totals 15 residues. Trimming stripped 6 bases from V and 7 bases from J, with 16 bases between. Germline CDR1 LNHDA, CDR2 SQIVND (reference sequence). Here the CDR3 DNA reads TGTGCCAGTAGCCTCAGAGGGCCGCCGAATTCACCCCTCCACTTT. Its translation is CASSLRGPPNSPLHF.

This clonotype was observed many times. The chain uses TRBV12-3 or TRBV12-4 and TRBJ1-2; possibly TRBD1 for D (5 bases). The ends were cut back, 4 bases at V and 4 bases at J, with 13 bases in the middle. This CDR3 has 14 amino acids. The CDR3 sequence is CASSSRERSYGYTF. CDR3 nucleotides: TGTGCCAGCAGTTCCAGGGAAAGGAGCTATGGCTACACCTTC.

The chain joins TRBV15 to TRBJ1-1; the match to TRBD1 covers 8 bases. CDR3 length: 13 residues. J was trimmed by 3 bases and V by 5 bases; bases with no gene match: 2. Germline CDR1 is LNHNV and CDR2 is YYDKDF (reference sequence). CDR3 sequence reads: CATSPGQDTEAFF. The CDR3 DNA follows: TGTGCCACCAGCCCGGGACAGGACACTGAAGCTTTCTTT.

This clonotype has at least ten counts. The DNA for the CDR3 is TGTGCCAGCAGCTTAGCGACCGGGGAGCCCTACAATGAGCAGTTCTTC. Amino acid sequence: CASSLATGEPYNEQFF. The V call is TRBV7-6, the J call TRBJ2-1, with a tentative D call TRBD2 (5 bases). Trimming stripped 0 bases from V and 2 bases from J, with 11 bases between. Germline assignment: CDR1 SGHVS and CDR2 FNYEAQ. The CDR3 contains 16 residues.

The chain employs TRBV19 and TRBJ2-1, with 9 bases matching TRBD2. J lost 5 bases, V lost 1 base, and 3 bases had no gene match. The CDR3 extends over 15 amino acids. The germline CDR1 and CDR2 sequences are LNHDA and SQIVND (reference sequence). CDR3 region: CASSIVAGGHNEQFF. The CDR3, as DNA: TGTGCCAGTAGTATAGTCGCGGGGGGGCACAATGAGCAGTTCTTC.

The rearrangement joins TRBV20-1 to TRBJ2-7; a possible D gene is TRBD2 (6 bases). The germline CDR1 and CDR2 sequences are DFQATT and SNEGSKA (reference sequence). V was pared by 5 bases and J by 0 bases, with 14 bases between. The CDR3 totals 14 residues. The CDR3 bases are TGCAGTGCTGGGGGGACTCTTAGCTCCTACGAGCAGTACTTC. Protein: CSAGGTLSSYEQYF.

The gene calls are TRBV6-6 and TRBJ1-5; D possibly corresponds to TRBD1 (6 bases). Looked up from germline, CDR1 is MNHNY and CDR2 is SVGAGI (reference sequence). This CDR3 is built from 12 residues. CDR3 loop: CTTLGGNQPQHF. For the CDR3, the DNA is TGTACCACGTTAGGGGGTAACCAGCCCCAGCATTTT.

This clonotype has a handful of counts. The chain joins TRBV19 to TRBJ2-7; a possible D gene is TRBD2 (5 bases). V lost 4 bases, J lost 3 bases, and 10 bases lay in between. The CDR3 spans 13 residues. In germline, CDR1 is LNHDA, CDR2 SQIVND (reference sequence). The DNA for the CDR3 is TGTGCCAGTAGTACGGCGGGCGGCTACGAGCAGTACGTC. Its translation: CASSTAGGYEQYV.

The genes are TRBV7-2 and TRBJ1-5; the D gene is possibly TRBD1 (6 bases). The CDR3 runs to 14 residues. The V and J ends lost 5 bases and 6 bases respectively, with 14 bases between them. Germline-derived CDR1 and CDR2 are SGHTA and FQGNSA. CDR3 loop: CASSPQGVSQPQHF. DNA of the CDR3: TGTGCCAGCAGCCCACAGGGTGTTAGTCAGCCCCAGCATTTT.